These 10 T cell receptor beta chains were sequenced from one sample in a study of T cell clonotyping in hematopoietic cell transplantation. The protocol was immunoSEQ multiplex PCR, while the TCRdb copy is restricted to in-frame clones and leaves out a portion. The sample lists 13,000 or so clones, around 68% seen once, with approximately 14% in the top ten. The material was peripheral blood mononuclear cells, obtained 180 days after allogeneic stem cell transplant. Source of these receptors: a male patient aged 55 to 69 who had an allogeneic stem cell transplant from an unrelated donor, so the T cells may come from the graft donor. Some clones in this sample may be carry-over from other donors' samples.

The chain carries TRBV10-3 and TRBJ1-5; possible D gene TRBD1, 6 bases. Trimming stripped 11 bases from V and 1 base from J, with 15 bases between. Germline V lookup: CDR1 ENHRY, CDR2 SYGVKD. CDR3 length: 14 amino acids. The CDR3 sequence is CAVQQGGSNQPQHF. The CDR3 DNA reads TGTGCCGTACAGCAAGGGGGAAGCAATCAGCCCCAGCATTTT.

V usage is TRBV6-5 and J usage is TRBJ1-1; no clear D. This CDR3 spans 12 amino acids. Trimming cost V 5 bases and J 9 bases, with 13 bases left between them. In germline, CDR1 is MNHEY, CDR2 SVGAGI. In DNA form, the CDR3 reads TGTGCCAGCAGTCCAGAGGAGGGTAAAGCTTTCTTT. Its protein product is CASSPEEGKAFF.

The chain employs TRBV30 and TRBJ2-7; TRBD2 matches at 10 bases. The CDR3 length is 14 residues. Germline-derived CDR1 and CDR2 are GTSNPN and SVGIG (reference sequence). Trimming cost V 1 base and J 7 bases; bases outside gene matches: 7. CDR3 sequence reads: CAWSETSGRREQYF. CDR3 coding DNA: TGTGCCTGGAGTGAGACTAGCGGGCGCAGGGAGCAGTACTTC.

This chain connects TRBV5-6 to TRBJ2-7, with a tentative D call TRBD1 (7 bases). This CDR3 spans 15 amino acids. V was shortened by 0 bases and J by 2 bases, with 12 bases between the two germline ends. Germline lookup yields CDR1 SGHDT and CDR2 YYEEEE. CDR3 DNA: TGTGCCAGCAGCTTGGTTGCAGGGGGGCCCTACGAGCAGTACTTC. It translates to CASSLVAGGPYEQYF. Based on the CDR3 plus reference TRBV5-6 and TRBJ2-7, the full variable domain is DAGVTQSPTHLIKTRGQQVTLRCSPKSGHDTVSWYQQALGQGPQFIFQYYEEEERQRGNFPDRFSGHQFPNYSSELNVNALLLGDSALYLCASSLVAGGPYEQYFGPGTRLTVT.

The V and J genes are TRBV27 and TRBJ1-2; a weak D match, TRBD1 (5 bases). V was pared by 3 bases and J by 0 bases, with 11 bases between. The germline gives CDR1 MNHEY, CDR2 SMNVEV (reference sequence). This CDR3 is 15 amino acids long. The CDR3 protein is CASSFRTPTNYGYTF. CDR3 bases: TGTGCCAGCAGTTTCCGGACACCAACTAACTATGGCTACACCTTC.

The chain combines TRBV4-1 with TRBJ2-3; unclear D gene. The CDR3 consists of 13 residues. Germline V gene lookup returns CDR1 MGHRA and CDR2 YSYEKL. V shed 1 base and J shed 10 bases, with 12 bases lying between them. The CDR3: CASSQGMASPQYF. The CDR3 DNA follows: TGCGCCAGCAGCCAAGGTATGGCATCGCCGCAGTATTTT.

This clone is a singleton in its sample. The chain joins TRBV9 to TRBJ2-5; 10 bases are shared with TRBD2. The CDR3 runs 16 residues. Unmatched junction bases numbered 10, after V lost 3 bases and J lost 5 bases. Germline CDR1 is SGDLS and CDR2 is YYNGEE. CDR3 amino acids: CASSAISGGTRETQYF. CDR3 nucleotide sequence: TGTGCCAGCAGCGCCATTAGCGGGGGGACTCGGGAGACCCAGTACTTC. The variable domain in full, with the rest retrieved from reference TRBV9 and TRBJ2-5, is DSGVTQTPKHLITATGQRVTLRCSPRSGDLSVYWYQQSLDQGLQFLIQYYNGEERAKGNILERFSAQQFPDLHSELNLSSLELGDSALYFCASSAISGGTRETQYFGPGTRLLVL.

The chain has TRBV6-4 and TRBJ1-1; D is possibly TRBD1 (6 bases). CDR1 and CDR2 (germline): MRHNA, SNTAGT. This CDR3 spans 13 amino acids. V gave up 4 bases and J gave up 4 bases, with 10 bases separating them. The CDR3 region has the DNA TGTGCCAGCAGTGGACAGGTGGGCACTGAAGCTTTCTTT. Its translation: CASSGQVGTEAFF.

V is TRBV11-2 and J is TRBJ2-7; perhaps TRBD2 as D (5 bases). In germline, CDR1 is SGHAT, CDR2 FQNNGV. The CDR3 loop spans 15 amino acids. V dropped 2 bases and J dropped 2 bases, with 13 bases sitting between them. The CDR3 spells CASSLSRTLAYEQYF. CDR3 DNA sequence: TGTGCCAGCAGCTTAAGTAGGACTCTAGCCTACGAGCAGTACTTC.

The J gene is TRBJ2-2, the V gene TRBV30; D possibly corresponds to TRBD2 (6 bases). The V end lost 4 bases, the J end lost 5 bases, and 11 bases lay between the germline ends. Germline CDR1 and CDR2: GTSNPN and SVGIG (reference sequence). This CDR3 is built from 13 residues. The CDR3 reads CAWKGTQTGELFF. The CDR3 DNA follows: TGTGCCTGGAAGGGGACTCAAACCGGGGAGCTGTTTTTT. Supplemented by reference TRBV30 and TRBJ2-2, the full variable domain reads SQTIHQWPATLVQPVGSPLSLECTVEGTSNPNLYWYRQAAGRGLQLLFYSVGIGQISSEVPQNLSASRPQDRQFILSSKKLLLSDSGFYLCAWKGTQTGELFFGEGSRLTVL.